What follows is one T cell receptor (beta chain) and its context. The antigen is unknown. Unstimulated regulatory T cells (CD4+CD25+CD127-), CD4+CD25- non-regulatory cells, CD4 and CD8 cells were FACS-sorted from thawed PBMCs. This sample stems from a study of Tregs in tolerant kidney transplant recipients. Study results and limitations: The most relevant donor-specific Treg TCRbeta repertoire apparently came from expansion with activated donor B cells. Findings come from small patient numbers and require larger validation.

Sequenced by immunoSEQ multiplex PCR; TCRdb stores in-frame clones only, minus some. The data hold approximately 98,000 clones, with 85% to 90% observed a single time. Material: CD4+ T cells from blood, obtained before the transplant. This receptor was identified in a human donor who received a combined kidney and bone marrow transplant.

CDR3 bases: TGTGCCAGCAGCCTAGGAGATCCAGCGGGGGGGCAAGCCAAGTACTTC. Protein: CASSLGDPAGGQAKYF. This chain connects TRBV7-2 to TRBJ2-7, with 10 bases aligning to TRBD2. Losses at the gene ends were 5 bases for V and 11 bases for J; bases not matched to a gene: 18. Germline CDR1 reads SGHTA; CDR2 reads FQGNSA. The CDR3 sequence is 16 residues long. Looking up the rest from reference TRBV7-2 and TRBJ2-7 gives the full variable domain: GAGVSQSPSNKVTEKGKDVELRCDPISGHTALYWYRQSLGQGLEFLIYFQGNSAPDKSGLPSDRFSAERTGGSVSTLTIQRTQQEDSAVYLCASSLGDPAGGQAKYFGPGTRLTVT.